The 26 T cell receptor beta chains below were found in one sample sequenced in a study of cytomegalovirus exposure and HLA in healthy donors. Primers for the PCR totalled 60 Vbeta and 13 Jbeta. Only in-frame clones appear in the TCRdb table, and some are missing; sequencing was by immunoSEQ multiplex PCR. The profile shows around 110,000 clones, about two thirds of them singletons. The sequenced sample was PBMCs. These receptors were taken from a female donor in good health and CMV-seronegative.

DNA for the CDR3: TGTGCCAGCAGAATGATACGGTCCGGGACTATATCCTACGAGCAGTACTTC. Translated: CASRMIRSGTISYEQYF. The chain recombines TRBV28 with TRBJ2-7, with 7 positions matching TRBD2. The CDR3 has 17 amino acids. Germline CDR1 is MDHEN and CDR2 is SYDVKM. J was trimmed by 1 base and V by 6 bases; bases with no gene match: 15.

V and J are TRBV11-3 and TRBJ2-7, with D perhaps TRBD2 (7 bases). This CDR3 has 16 amino acids. CDR1 and CDR2 from the germline V gene are SGHNT and YENEEA. V dropped 0 bases and J dropped 6 bases, with 18 bases sitting between them. The CDR3 sequence: CASSLDLPGGPTEQYF. In nucleotides, the CDR3 is TGTGCCAGCAGCTTAGATCTCCCCGGGGGGCCAACCGAGCAGTACTTC.

This clone has just a few counts. The V call is TRBV19, the J call TRBJ2-7, with TRBD1 identical over 9 bases. This CDR3 is 14 amino acids long. J gave up 2 bases and V 3 bases, and 2 bases lay outside the gene matches. Germline assignment: CDR1 LNHDA and CDR2 SQIVND (reference sequence). The CDR3 protein is CASSMGTGPYEQYF. DNA for the CDR3: TGTGCCAGTAGTATGGGGACAGGGCCCTACGAGCAGTACTTC.

The chain joins TRBV29-1 to TRBJ1-2; 7 bases are shared with TRBD1. The trim removed 4 bases at V and 8 bases at J, leaving 10 bases unmatched. Germline CDR1 is SQVTM and CDR2 is ANQGSEA. The CDR3 has 13 residues. CDR3 DNA sequence: TGCAGCGTTGGAGGGGGACAGTTTGGAGGCTACACCTTC. It encodes CSVGGGQFGGYTF. The full variable domain, with the rest looked up from reference TRBV29-1 and TRBJ1-2, is SAVISQKPSRDICQRGTSLTIQCQVDSQVTMMFWYRQQPGQSLTLIATANQGSEATYESGFVIDKFPISRPNLTFSTLTVSNMSPEDSSIYLCSVGGGQFGGYTFGSGTRLTVV.

The chain uses TRBV28 and TRBJ2-3, with 11 bases identical to TRBD2. CDR1 and CDR2 (germline): MDHEN, SYDVKM. The CDR3 runs 14 residues. The V segment lost 5 bases and the J segment 6 bases; nucleotides outside the gene matches: 4. The CDR3 nucleotides read TGTGCCAGCAGTATAGCGGGAGGGAGGGATACGCAGTATTTT. Protein sequence: CASSIAGGRDTQYF.

The chain uses TRBV6-5 and TRBJ2-7, with D unclear. This CDR3 region has 14 residues. The germline gives CDR1 MNHEY, CDR2 SVGAGI. Trimming took off 0 bases at V and 7 bases at J, with 13 bases between the two ends. Here the CDR3 reads CASSYSELVEEQYF. CDR3 nucleotides: TGTGCCAGCAGTTACTCGGAGTTGGTCGAGGAGCAGTACTTC.

This rearrangement joins TRBV5-5 to TRBJ1-2; a possible D gene is TRBD1 (6 bases). This CDR3 region has 16 residues. Germline CDR1 reads SGHKS; CDR2 reads YYEKEE (reference sequence). V was cut by 3 bases and J by 0 bases, with 15 bases left in between. DNA for the CDR3: TGTGCCAGCAGCTCACTCTGGACAGTCTCTAACTATGGCTACACCTTC. Encoded protein: CASSSLWTVSNYGYTF.

This clone was recorded a few times. The sample carries other DNA sequences with the same CDR3. The rearrangement joins TRBV7-9 to TRBJ2-2, with D tentatively TRBD2 (7 bases). This CDR3 region has 16 residues. The V gene lost 1 base and the J gene lost 0 bases, with 9 bases spanning the gap. Germline loops: CDR1 SEHNR, CDR2 FQNEAQ (reference sequence). CDR3 sequence reads: CASSLGGGANTGELFF. CDR3 in DNA: TGTGCCAGCAGCTTAGGAGGGGGGGCGAACACCGGGGAGCTGTTTTTT.

V usage is TRBV5-6 and J usage is TRBJ2-2, with 9 bases lining up with TRBD1. The J segment lost 4 bases and the V segment lost 4 bases, leaving 5 bases of the junction unmatched. The germline gives CDR1 SGHDT, CDR2 YYEEEE. CDR3 length equals 15 residues. The CDR3 DNA reads TGTGCCAGCAGCACAACAGGGGGCGGCACCGGGGAGCTGTTTTTT. Its translation is CASSTTGGGTGELFF.

This clone occurred many times. V gene TRBV6-6 combines with J gene TRBJ2-7, with D perhaps TRBD2 (5 bases). Germline lookup yields CDR1 MNHNY and CDR2 SVGAGI (reference sequence). Trimming removed 2 bases from V and 7 bases from J, with 15 bases in between. CDR3 length: 14 amino acids. Here the CDR3 reads CASSYGGPKWEQYF. CDR3 in DNA: TGTGCCAGCAGTTACGGCGGGCCCAAATGGGAGCAGTACTTC.

CDR3 coding DNA: TGTGCCAGCAGCGTAGGGCCAGGGGGCCAGGGCTACACCTTC. Its protein product is CASSVGPGGQGYTF. J is TRBJ1-2 and V is TRBV9; 8 bases align to TRBD1. CDR3 length: 14 amino acids. V lost 0 bases and J lost 8; bases outside the gene matches: 6. Germline V CDR1 and CDR2: SGDLS, YYNGEE.

This clone was detected only a few times. This rearrangement joins TRBV10-3 to TRBJ2-7; 11 bases fit TRBD1. The V and J ends lost 6 bases and 3 bases, in that order; junction bases with no gene match: 4. Per germline, CDR1 ENHRY and CDR2 SYGVKD. The CDR3 is 14 residues long. Written as DNA, the CDR3 is TGTGCCATCAGGCCTGGGACAGGGGGCTACGAGCAGTACTTC. This sequence encodes CAIRPGTGGYEQYF.

This clone was seen only a few times. CDR3 sequence (DNA): TGTGCCAGCAGCTTGACAGGGCCTAACTATGGCTACACCTTC. Its protein is CASSLTGPNYGYTF. The genes are TRBV5-5 and TRBJ1-2, with a possible D match to TRBD1 (6 bases). V shed 1 base and J shed 0 bases, with 7 bases lying between them. Germline values: CDR1 SGHKS, CDR2 YYEKEE (reference sequence). The length of the CDR3 is 14 residues.

This chain uses TRBV5-4 with TRBJ2-3, with 10 bases fitting TRBD2. CDR3 length: 17 amino acids. Germline V gene data show CDR1 as SGHNT and CDR2 as YYREEE (reference sequence). Losses at the gene ends were 4 bases for V and 8 bases for J; bases not matched to a gene: 16. CDR3 region: CASSLKSSGSYPLTQYF. The DNA of the CDR3 is TGTGCCAGCAGCCTAAAATCTAGCGGGAGTTACCCTCTTACGCAGTATTTT.

This chain connects TRBV6-6 to TRBJ2-1; perhaps TRBD2 as D (8 bases). V was pared by 6 bases and J by 1 base, with 13 bases between. Germline-derived CDR1 and CDR2 are MNHNY and SVGAGI (reference sequence). The CDR3 runs 15 residues. CDR3 sequence: CASSLAGQSYNEQFF. CDR3 coding DNA: TGTGCCAGCAGCTTAGCGGGACAGTCCTACAATGAGCAGTTCTTC.

This clone was observed a handful of times. V and J are TRBV5-5 and TRBJ2-7; D is possibly TRBD2 (5 bases). Germline-derived CDR1 and CDR2 are SGHKS and YYEKEE (reference sequence). The CDR3 has 13 amino acids. Trimming removed 0 bases at V and 3 bases at J, with 7 bases between. The CDR3 DNA reads as TGTGCCAGCAGCTTGGTACTAGACTACGAGCAGTACTTC. It encodes CASSLVLDYEQYF.

V and J are TRBV5-6 and TRBJ1-2; D might be TRBD1 (5 bases). CDR1 and CDR2 from the germline V gene are SGHDT and YYEEEE. The CDR3 length is 15 residues. V was clipped by 1 base and J by 4 bases, with 14 bases between them. This CDR3 reads CASSLRNRLGYGYTF. The CDR3 DNA is TGTGCCAGCAGCTTGAGGAACAGGTTGGGCTATGGCTACACCTTC.

The chain combines TRBV30 with TRBJ1-6; D gene unclear. Germline V CDR1 and CDR2: GTSNPN, SVGIG (reference sequence). With 3 bases removed from V and 6 bases from J, the gap between germline ends came to 9 bases. There are 13 residues in the CDR3. The CDR3 is CAWRAGANSPLHF. DNA of the CDR3: TGTGCCTGGAGAGCTGGAGCTAATTCACCCCTCCACTTT.

The genes are TRBV7-8 and TRBJ1-4; tentatively, D is TRBD1 (5 bases). CDR3 size: 14 residues. With 3 bases removed from V and 5 bases from J, the gap between germline ends came to 10 bases. Germline CDR1 is SGHVS and CDR2 is FQNEAQ. CDR3 amino acids: CASSFGRANEKLFF. The DNA of the CDR3 is TGTGCCAGCAGCTTCGGCAGGGCGAATGAAAAACTGTTTTTT. Looking up the rest from reference TRBV7-8 and TRBJ1-4 gives the full variable domain: GAGVSQSPRYKVAKRGQDVALRCDPISGHVSLFWYQQALGQGPEFLTYFQNEAQLDKSGLPSDRFFAERPEGSVSTLKIQRTQQEDSAVYLCASSFGRANEKLFFGSGTQLSVL.

This clone has a handful of counts. The rearrangement links TRBV15 to TRBJ1-1; 7 bases agree with TRBD1. CDR1 and CDR2 (germline): LNHNV, YYDKDF (reference sequence). CDR3 size: 16 residues. Trimming took 5 bases from V and 0 from J; bases not matched to a gene: 9. As DNA, the CDR3 is TGTGCCACCAGCCGACGACAGGGACCCCTGAACACTGAAGCTTTCTTT. Translation gives CATSRRQGPLNTEAFF.

The chain uses TRBV2 and TRBJ2-7; D unresolved. Between the trimmed V and J ends, which lost 8 bases and 11 bases, there was a span of 16 bases. This CDR3 has 11 residues. The germline V gene encodes CDR1 SNHLY and CDR2 FYNNEI. The DNA of the CDR3 is TGTGCCAGCGTTCTAACTACGAGCAAGTACTTC. It encodes CASVLTTSKYF.

V gene TRBV6-6 combines with J gene TRBJ1-1; no definite D call. The ends were cut back, 4 bases at V and 8 bases at J, with 14 bases in the middle. Germline assignment: CDR1 MNHNY and CDR2 SVGAGI (reference sequence). The CDR3 runs to 13 residues. The CDR3 here is CASSLGQLGEAFF. For the CDR3, the DNA is TGTGCCAGCAGTTTGGGCCAGCTCGGCGAAGCTTTCTTT.

This rearrangement joins TRBV29-1 to TRBJ1-3; 7 nucleotides align to TRBD1. Germline-derived CDR1 and CDR2 are SQVTM and ANQGSEA. CDR3 size: 13 residues. Unmatched junction bases numbered 2, after V lost 6 bases and J lost 0 bases. The DNA for the CDR3 is TGCAGCGTAGGACAGGCCTCTGGAAACACCATATATTTT. The encoded protein is CSVGQASGNTIYF.

The chain combines TRBV2 with TRBJ1-1; D gene ambiguous. There are 12 residues in the CDR3. Trimming took 6 bases from V and 8 from J, leaving 13 bases between them. Germline CDR1 SNHLY, CDR2 FYNNEI. The CDR3, as DNA: TGTGCCAGCAGAAGGCGGGGATTGGAAGCTTTCTTT. Protein: CASRRRGLEAFF.

The V call is TRBV4-2, the J call TRBJ2-7; 7 nucleotides line up with TRBD1. CDR1 LGHNA and CDR2 YNFKEQ come from the germline V gene. The J segment lost 5 bases and the V segment lost 1 base, leaving 5 bases of the junction unmatched. The CDR3 is 14 amino acids. CDR3 in amino acids: CASSQGQGYNEQYF. The DNA for the CDR3 is TGTGCCAGCAGCCAAGGACAGGGTTACAACGAGCAGTACTTC.

V and J are TRBV28 and TRBJ1-1; 9 bases map to TRBD1. From germline, CDR1 is MDHEN and CDR2 SYDVKM. V trimming: 6 bases; J trimming: 4 bases; junction bases outside the gene matches: 21. The length of the CDR3 is 19 residues. Here the CDR3 reads CASRHAITRTGVVSTEAFF. Here the CDR3 DNA reads TGTGCCAGCAGACATGCAATCACTAGGACAGGGGTAGTATCCACTGAAGCTTTCTTT.